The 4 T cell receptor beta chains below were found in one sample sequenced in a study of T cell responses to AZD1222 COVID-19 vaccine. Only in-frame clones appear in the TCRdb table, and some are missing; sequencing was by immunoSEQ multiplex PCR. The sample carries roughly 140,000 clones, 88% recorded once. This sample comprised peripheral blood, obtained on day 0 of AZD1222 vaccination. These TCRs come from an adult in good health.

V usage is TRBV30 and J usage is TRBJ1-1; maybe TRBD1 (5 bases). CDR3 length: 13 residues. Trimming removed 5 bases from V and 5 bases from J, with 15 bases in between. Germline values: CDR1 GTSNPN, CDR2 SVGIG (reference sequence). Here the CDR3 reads CAWGRSRGTEAFF. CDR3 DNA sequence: TGTGCCTGGGGCCGATCCCGGGGGACTGAAGCTTTCTTT.

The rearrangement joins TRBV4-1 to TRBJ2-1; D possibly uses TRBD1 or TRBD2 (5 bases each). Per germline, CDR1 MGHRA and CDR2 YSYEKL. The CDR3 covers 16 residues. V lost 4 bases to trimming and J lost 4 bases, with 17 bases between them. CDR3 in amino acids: CASSPGSGTTYNEQFF. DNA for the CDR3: TGCGCCAGCAGCCCAGGCTCAGGGACCACATACAATGAGCAGTTCTTC.

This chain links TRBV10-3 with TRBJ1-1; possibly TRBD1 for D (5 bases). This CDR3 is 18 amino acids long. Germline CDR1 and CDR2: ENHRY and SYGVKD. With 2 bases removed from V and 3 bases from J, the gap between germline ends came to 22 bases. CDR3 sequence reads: CAISEPGRNRKMDTEAFF. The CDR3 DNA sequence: TGTGCCATCAGTGAGCCAGGACGCAACAGGAAGATGGACACTGAAGCTTTCTTT.

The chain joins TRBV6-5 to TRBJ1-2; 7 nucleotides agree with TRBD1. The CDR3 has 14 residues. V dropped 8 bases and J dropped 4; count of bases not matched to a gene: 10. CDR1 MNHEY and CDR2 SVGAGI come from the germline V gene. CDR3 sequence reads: CASAIGQGVYGYTF. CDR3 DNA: TGTGCCAGCGCCATCGGTCAGGGGGTCTATGGCTACACCTTC.